A single sample is the source of the 11 T cell receptor beta chains below, sequenced in a study of shared clonotypes between healthy human individuals (dated by TCRdb to 2020 to 2022). Receptors were amplified or captured by the immunoSEQ multiplex PCR assay. Not all clones reach the TCRdb copy of this immuneACCESS table, which keeps in-frame sequences only. Checked studies attribute under half of the gap to unresolved V genes and leave the rest unexplained. The sample contains about 1.1 million clones, 70% to 80% of them found a single time. The top ten hold under 0.6% of the sample. Specimen: memory CD4+ T cells from PBMCs. The sample's cell subset or site label is to be understood as: CD45RA-negative fraction. All receptors come from a man aged 18 to 29 in good health. Some clones in this sample may be carry-over from other donors' samples.

The rearrangement links TRBV5-1 to TRBJ2-1, with D possibly TRBD1 on 7 matching bases. In germline, CDR1 is SGHRS, CDR2 YFSETQ. This CDR3 has 16 amino acids. Trimming cost V 3 bases and J 2 bases, with 15 bases left between them. CDR3 sequence: CASSSEGAVAYNEQFF. The DNA of the CDR3 is TGCGCCAGCAGCTCGGAGGGGGCAGTGGCCTACAATGAGCAGTTCTTC.

This clone was seen a handful of times. This chain joins TRBV10-3 and TRBJ2-2; TRBD1 aligns across 7 bases. This CDR3 is 14 amino acids long. Germline lookup yields CDR1 ENHRY and CDR2 SYGVKD. After removal of 3 bases from V and 3 bases from J, the junction contained 1 base not matched to a gene. The CDR3 region has the DNA TGTGCCATCAGTGAAGGGACAGACACCGGGGAGCTGTTTTTT. Translating gives CAISEGTDTGELFF.

The chain uses TRBV2 and TRBJ1-2; TRBD1 matches 8 bases. This CDR3 spans 13 amino acids. V shed 8 bases and J 8 bases; nucleotides not matched to a gene: 10. Germline CDR1 reads SNHLY; CDR2 reads FYNNEI. For the CDR3, the DNA is TGTGCCAGCGGCGAAACAGGGGGTGAAGGCTACACCTTC. Encoded protein: CASGETGGEGYTF.

The genes are TRBV28 and TRBJ2-7, with 9 bases lining up with TRBD1. The CDR3 is 15 amino acids. Germline CDR1 is MDHEN and CDR2 is SYDVKM. With 6 bases clipped from V and 5 bases from J, the junction kept 11 bases outside the gene matches. In nucleotides, the CDR3 is TGTGCCAGCAGCGCTCCGGGACAGGGTGCCCACGAGCAGTACTTC. Translated: CASSAPGQGAHEQYF.

This clone was found once. The chain joins TRBV5-4 to TRBJ2-3; weak D call: TRBD1 (5 bases). The CDR3 loop spans 14 amino acids. Germline CDR1 SGHNT, CDR2 YYREEE (reference sequence). The V and J ends lost 4 bases and 6 bases respectively, with 15 bases between them. CDR3 DNA: TGTGCCAGCAGCGCTCAGGGCGCCATCGATACGCAGTATTTT. Protein product: CASSAQGAIDTQYF.

This rearrangement joins TRBV21-1 to TRBJ2-2; the table gives TRBD2 as D, unverified against the DNA. TRBV21-1 is a known pseudogene. The CDR3 is 15 residues long. The CDR3 sequence: CASSHCGGNTGELFF. The CDR3, as DNA: TGTGCCAGCAGCCACTGCGGGGGGAACACCGGGGAGCTGTTTTTT.

The chain couples TRBV4-2 to TRBJ2-4, with a weak D call TRBD2 (6 bases). With 4 bases removed from V and 1 base from J, the gap between germline ends came to 8 bases. CDR3 length equals 14 residues. Looked up from germline, CDR1 is LGHNA and CDR2 is YNFKEQ. Here the CDR3 DNA reads TGTGCCAGCAGCCCCCGGGGGGCCAAAAACATTCAGTACTTC. Protein product: CASSPRGAKNIQYF.

The CDR3 bases are TGTGCCAGCAGCTTAGCCGGGGGAGCCATCAATGAGCAGTTCTTC. This translates into CASSLAGGAINEQFF. This rearrangement joins TRBV7-9 to TRBJ2-1; D is perhaps TRBD2 (6 bases). Germline lookup yields CDR1 SEHNR and CDR2 FQNEAQ (reference sequence). The V end was cut by 0 bases, the J end by 6 bases, with 12 bases between. There are 15 residues in the CDR3. The complete variable domain, with remaining parts taken from reference TRBV7-9 and TRBJ2-1, reads DTGVSQNPRHKITKRGQNVTFRCDPISEHNRLYWYRQTLGQGPEFLTYFQNEAQLEKSRLLSDRFSAERPKGSFSTLEIQRTEQGDSAMYLCASSLAGGAINEQFFGPGTRLTVL.

CDR3 bases: TGTGCCAGCAGTCTAACAGGGACGAACACTGAAGCTTTCTTT. This sequence encodes CASSLTGTNTEAFF. This chain connects TRBV7-9 to TRBJ1-1; TRBD1 is a possible D gene (6 bases). The germline V gene has CDR1 SEHNR and CDR2 FQNEAQ (reference sequence). The ends were cut back, 6 bases at V and 1 base at J, with 12 bases in the middle. CDR3 length equals 14 residues.

The chain uses TRBV6-1 and TRBJ2-7; D gene unclear. From germline, CDR1 is MNHNS and CDR2 SASEGT. This CDR3 contains 14 residues. V lost 6 bases to trimming and J lost 0 bases, with 12 bases between them. The CDR3 reads CASSVTASSYEQYF. CDR3 in DNA: TGTGCCAGCAGCGTGACGGCGAGCTCCTACGAGCAGTACTTC.

This sequence joins TRBV4-1 and TRBJ2-7; maybe TRBD2 (7 bases). The germline V and J ends were trimmed by 1 base and 11 bases, with 18 bases remaining between them. CDR3 size: 14 residues. Per germline, CDR1 MGHRA and CDR2 YSYEKL. CDR3 loop: CASSQVGGASLKYF. As DNA, the CDR3 is TGCGCCAGCAGCCAAGTTGGGGGGGCGAGTTTGAAGTACTTC.